This entry lists 24 T cell receptor beta chains sequenced from one sample in a study of cytomegalovirus exposure and HLA in healthy donors. With 60 Vbeta and 13 Jbeta primers, the PCR was carried out. TCRdb's copy holds only in-frame clones and misses some; the assay was immunoSEQ multiplex PCR. The table includes 150,000 to 180,000 clones, nearly 80% detected once. The sample consisted of PBMCs. The receptors originated from a man aged 30 to 45 in good health and CMV-seropositive.

The chain joins TRBV27 to TRBJ2-1; tentative D call: TRBD2 (5 bases). V was shortened by 2 bases and J by 6 bases, with 8 bases between the two germline ends. The CDR3 spans 13 residues. Germline-derived CDR1 and CDR2 are MNHEY and SMNVEV (reference sequence). In DNA, the CDR3 is TGTGCCAGCAGTTTAGACGGACTCAATGAGCAGTTCTTC. Protein: CASSLDGLNEQFF.

The chain employs TRBV4-1 and TRBJ1-2; 9 bases match TRBD1. Germline V CDR1 and CDR2: MGHRA, YSYEKL. The CDR3 spans 16 residues. V shed 1 base and J 3 bases; nucleotides not matched to a gene: 6. CDR3 coding DNA: TGCGCCAGCAGCCAAGTACTCCGGGACAGGGACTATGGCTACACCTTC. This gives the protein CASSQVLRDRDYGYTF.

This chain joins TRBV6-6 and TRBJ2-7; D is unclear. V dropped 6 bases and J dropped 2 bases, with 11 bases sitting between them. The germline gives CDR1 MNHNY, CDR2 SVGAGI (reference sequence). The CDR3 has 13 residues. DNA for the CDR3: TGTGCCAGCAGCGGCGGTCTGCCCTACGAGCAGTACTTC. Amino acids: CASSGGLPYEQYF.

The chain uses TRBV28 and TRBJ2-5; a weak D match, TRBD2 (5 bases). This CDR3 is built from 13 residues. Trimming took off 4 bases at V and 5 bases at J, with 11 bases between the two ends. Germline V gene data show CDR1 as MDHEN and CDR2 as SYDVKM. CDR3 nucleotide sequence: TGTGCCAGCAGTTCCGAGGGCGAGGAGACCCAGTACTTC. This sequence encodes CASSSEGEETQYF. Based on the CDR3 plus reference TRBV28 and TRBJ2-5, the full variable domain is DVKVTQSSRYLVKRTGEKVFLECVQDMDHENMFWYRQDPGLGLRLIYFSYDVKMKEKGDIPEGYSVSREKKERFSLILESASTNQTSMYLCASSSEGEETQYFGPGTRLLVL.

This clone was detected once. V is TRBV11-1 and J is TRBJ2-1; 9 bases map to TRBD2. This CDR3 contains 17 residues. The germline V gene has CDR1 SGHAT and CDR2 FQDESV (reference sequence). With V trimmed by 0 bases and J by 4 bases, 7 bases remained unmatched. DNA of the CDR3: TGTGCCAGCAGCTTAGCCGGCGGGAGGGAGATATACAATGAGCAGTTCTTC. This codes for CASSLAGGREIYNEQFF. The complete variable domain, with remaining parts taken from reference TRBV11-1 and TRBJ2-1, reads EAEVAQSPRYKITEKSQAVAFWCDPISGHATLYWYRQILGQGPELLVQFQDESVVDDSQLPKDRFSAERLKGVDSTLKIQPAELGDSAMYLCASSLAGGREIYNEQFFGPGTRLTVL.

The chain couples TRBV2 to TRBJ2-7, with 9 bases matching TRBD2. CDR3 length: 13 residues. Per the germline V gene, CDR1 is SNHLY and CDR2 is FYNNEI. J gave up 4 bases and V 6 bases, and 4 bases lay outside the gene matches. The CDR3 DNA reads TGTGCCAGCAGGGCGGGAGGGCTGTACGAGCAGTACTTC. Residues: CASRAGGLYEQYF. The full variable domain, completed using reference TRBV2 and TRBJ2-7, is EPEVTQTPSHQVTQMGQEVILRCVPISNHLYFYWYRQILGQKVEFLVSFYNNEISEKSEIFDDQFSVERPDGSNFTLKIRSTKLEDSAMYFCASRAGGLYEQYFGPGTRLTVT.

The chain joins TRBV7-8 to TRBJ2-1; 12 bases map to TRBD2. The CDR3 is 16 residues long. The germline V gene encodes CDR1 SGHVS and CDR2 FQNEAQ. With V trimmed by 5 bases and J by 6 bases, 8 bases remained unmatched. CDR3 amino acids: CASSARLAGDINEQFF. DNA of the CDR3: TGTGCCAGCAGCGCGCGACTAGCGGGAGATATCAATGAGCAGTTCTTC.

This clone was detected only once. The chain joins TRBV5-1 to TRBJ2-7; D is unresolved. V lost 5 bases and J lost 4, with 7 bases in between. CDR1 is SGHRS, CDR2 YFSETQ, per germline. The CDR3 totals 11 residues. CDR3 residues: CASSVGYEQYF. The CDR3, as DNA: TGCGCCAGCAGTGTCGGGTACGAGCAGTACTTC.

The chain carries TRBV28 and TRBJ2-7; the match to TRBD2 covers 10 bases. Losses at the gene ends were 6 bases for V and 3 bases for J; bases not matched to a gene: 8. Germline lookup yields CDR1 MDHEN and CDR2 SYDVKM. The length of the CDR3 is 15 residues. In DNA form, the CDR3 reads TGTGCCAGCAGAATTGAGGCTAGCGGGAGCTACGAGCAGTACTTC. Translation gives CASRIEASGSYEQYF. Based on the CDR3 plus reference TRBV28 and TRBJ2-7, the full variable domain is DVKVTQSSRYLVKRTGEKVFLECVQDMDHENMFWYRQDPGLGLRLIYFSYDVKMKEKGDIPEGYSVSREKKERFSLILESASTNQTSMYLCASRIEASGSYEQYFGPGTRLTVT.

The chain couples TRBV18 to TRBJ2-3; D is ambiguous. Trimming cost V 5 bases and J 5 bases, with 8 bases left between them. CDR3 length equals 12 residues. Germline CDR1 KGHSH, CDR2 LQKENI. The CDR3, as DNA: TGTGCCAGCTCATATTCCTTAGATACGCAGTATTTT. This sequence encodes CASSYSLDTQYF.

This clone was detected a few times. V gene TRBV6-5 combines with J gene TRBJ2-1; 11 nucleotides agree with TRBD2. Germline V gene sequence: CDR1 MNHEY, CDR2 SVGAGI. This CDR3 comprises 14 residues. The J segment lost 7 bases and the V segment lost 5 bases, leaving 4 bases of the junction unmatched. DNA for the CDR3: TGTGCCAGCAGTCAGGGACTAGCGGTAAATGAGCAGTTCTTC. Amino acids: CASSQGLAVNEQFF.

The V and J genes are TRBV5-1 and TRBJ2-2; no reliable D call. Germline V gene data show CDR1 as SGHRS and CDR2 as YFSETQ. This CDR3 contains 15 residues. Trimming shortened V by 1 base and J by 4 bases, and 11 bases separated the two germline ends. The CDR3 DNA reads as TGCGCCAGCAGCTTGATGGGCGCGAGCACCGGGGAGCTGTTTTTT. This gives the protein CASSLMGASTGELFF.

The chain recombines TRBV6-5 with TRBJ1-1, with 7 bases matching TRBD1. Germline loops: CDR1 MNHEY, CDR2 SVGAGI. The CDR3 runs 16 residues. The ends lost 2 bases at V and 2 bases at J; junction bases unmatched: 8. CDR3 sequence: CASSYESGQINTEAFF. DNA of the CDR3: TGTGCCAGCAGTTACGAGTCGGGACAGATAAACACTGAAGCTTTCTTT.

V usage is TRBV6-1 and J usage is TRBJ2-1; 8 nucleotides line up with TRBD2. CDR3 length equals 14 residues. From germline, CDR1 is MNHNS and CDR2 SASEGT. V dropped 6 bases and J dropped 0; count of bases not matched to a gene: 1. CDR3 in DNA: TGTGCCAGCAGCGGGACTAGCTCCTACAATGAGCAGTTCTTC. Amino acids: CASSGTSSYNEQFF.

The rearrangement joins TRBV7-9 to TRBJ1-1, with 7 positions matching TRBD1. The CDR3 is 16 residues long. CDR1 SEHNR and CDR2 FQNEAQ come from the germline V gene (reference sequence). Trimming at V came to 1 base and at J to 0 bases, leaving 5 bases not matched to a gene. CDR3 sequence (DNA): TGTGCCAGCAGCTTAGGGGGACAGTACATGAACACTGAAGCTTTCTTT. Its translation: CASSLGGQYMNTEAFF.

The chain uses TRBV28 and TRBJ2-7; tentative D call: TRBD2 (5 bases). Per the germline V gene, CDR1 is MDHEN and CDR2 is SYDVKM. Trimming pared 1 base from V and 7 bases from J, leaving 8 bases between. CDR3 size: 12 residues. CDR3 sequence reads: CASSLSGWEQYF. Written as DNA, the CDR3 is TGTGCCAGCAGTTTATCGGGGTGGGAGCAGTACTTC.

The chain is built from TRBV19 and TRBJ2-1; 12 bases are a match to TRBD2. Germline CDR1 is LNHDA and CDR2 is SQIVND (reference sequence). This CDR3 has 13 amino acids. V lost 4 bases and J lost 11; bases outside the gene matches: 3. The CDR3 is CASSTGLAGKQFF. The DNA for the CDR3 is TGTGCCAGTAGTACGGGACTAGCGGGTAAGCAGTTCTTC.

In regard to this clone: At one end, the junction sequence differs from germline, possibly due to a read error. The rearrangement joins TRBV5-1 to TRBJ1-6; D remains ambiguous. The CDR3 contains 16 residues. Germline values: CDR1 SGHRS, CDR2 YFSETQ. In nucleotides, the CDR3 is TGCGCCAGCAGGTATACCGGAGGGAGGAGTAATTCACCCCTCTACTTT. Residues: CASRYTGGRSNSPLYF.

The chain is built from TRBV2 and TRBJ1-6, with D tentatively TRBD1 (5 bases). With 5 bases removed from V and 8 bases from J, the gap between germline ends came to 13 bases. CDR1 SNHLY and CDR2 FYNNEI come from the germline V gene. There are 14 residues in the CDR3. CDR3 coding DNA: TGTGCCAGCAGTACTCGGACGGGGGATTCACCCCTCCACTTT. Its translation is CASSTRTGDSPLHF. Combining the CDR3 with reference TRBV2 and TRBJ1-6 gives the whole variable domain EPEVTQTPSHQVTQMGQEVILRCVPISNHLYFYWYRQILGQKVEFLVSFYNNEISEKSEIFDDQFSVERPDGSNFTLKIRSTKLEDSAMYFCASSTRTGDSPLHFGNGTRLTVT.

The V call is TRBV4-2, the J call TRBJ2-2; 9 bases are shared with TRBD2. Losses at the gene ends were 4 bases for V and 3 bases for J; bases not matched to a gene: 6. The V gene's germline CDR1 is LGHNA and CDR2 YNFKEQ. The CDR3 totals 16 residues. CDR3 sequence (DNA): TGTGCCAGCAGCCGTAGCGGGAGAAAGGACACCGGGGAGCTGTTTTTT. It encodes CASSRSGRKDTGELFF.

This chain uses TRBV28 with TRBJ2-5; TRBD1 might be the D (5 bases). Germline assignment: CDR1 MDHEN and CDR2 SYDVKM. V was trimmed by 6 bases and J by 1 base, leaving 12 bases between them. This CDR3 comprises 14 residues. In DNA form, the CDR3 reads TGTGCCAGCAGCCCAGGGTGGGCCCAAGAGACCCAGTACTTC. Its translation is CASSPGWAQETQYF.

The chain recombines TRBV10-3 with TRBJ1-2; 7 nucleotides align to TRBD1. The V and J ends lost 3 bases and 3 bases, in that order; junction bases with no gene match: 1. Germline values: CDR1 ENHRY, CDR2 SYGVKD. CDR3 length: 13 amino acids. The CDR3 region is CAISDGTDYGYTF. In DNA form, the CDR3 reads TGTGCCATCAGTGATGGGACAGACTATGGCTACACCTTC.

The CDR3 coding sequence is TGTGCCAGCAGTTTTGACGGGACAGGAGTCTACGAGCAGTACTTC. As protein: CASSFDGTGVYEQYF. V gene TRBV7-3 combines with J gene TRBJ2-7; 8 positions match TRBD1. This CDR3 is 15 amino acids long. Germline V gene lookup returns CDR1 SGHTA and CDR2 FQGTGA. The ends lost 6 bases at V and 3 bases at J; junction bases unmatched: 10.

The chain couples TRBV28 to TRBJ2-5; TRBD1 matches at 7 bases. This CDR3 is built from 16 residues. V dropped 3 bases and J dropped 1; count of bases not matched to a gene: 8. In germline, CDR1 is MDHEN, CDR2 SYDVKM. Here the CDR3 reads CASSLVGTASQETQYF. DNA of the CDR3: TGTGCCAGCAGTTTGGTTGGGACAGCCAGCCAAGAGACCCAGTACTTC.